A selection of T cell receptor beta chains follows, all from one sample in a study of CD8 T cells in Susac syndrome. A single record per CDR3 protein comes from TCRdb applying MiXCR to the immunoSEQ multiplex PCR reads. The data contain about 290,000 distinct CDR3 sequences, around 89% of them seen just once; the ten biggest clones take up 0.18%. Sequenced: CD8+ T cells from PBMCs. These receptors came from a human donor with multiple sclerosis. Each CDR3 is given with its conserved first and last residue. A D gene is named only where the DNA matches it firmly.

>TRBV30|TRBJ1-2|TRBD1
CAWTTSTGGDGYTF
TGTGCCTGGACTACATCAACAGGGGGCGACGGCTACACCTTC
>TRBV13|TRBJ2-1|TRBD1
CASSADRGYNEQFF
TGTGCCAGCAGCGCGGACAGGGGCTACAATGAGCAGTTCTTC
>TRBV4-1|TRBJ1-1|NA
CASSQYGTVNTEAFF
TGCGCCAGCAGCCAATACGGGACGGTGAACACTGAAGCTTTCTTT
>TRBV20-1|TRBJ2-2|NA
CSAPARGGELFF
TGCAGTGCGCCGGCCCGGGGTGGGGAGCTGTTTTTT
>TRBV4-3|TRBJ2-5|TRBD1
CASSQDRDRGGGRETQYF
TGCGCCAGCAGCCAAGATCGGGACAGGGGGGGAGGTCGAGAGACCCAGTACTTC
>TRBV20-1|TRBJ2-5|TRBD2
CSAGGTRQETQYF
TGCAGTGCTGGGGGGACTAGACAAGAGACCCAGTACTTC
>TRBV7-2|TRBJ2-1|NA
CASSYKGNEQFF
TGTGCCAGCAGCTACAAGGGCAATGAGCAGTTCTTC
>TRBV15|TRBJ2-7|NA
CATRGIGSYEQYF
TGTGCCACCAGGGGAATTGGCTCCTACGAGCAGTACTTC
>TRBV11-2|TRBJ2-4|NA
CASSLAGRNIQYF
TGTGCCAGCAGCTTAGCGGGGAGAAACATTCAGTACTTC
>TRBV10-3|TRBJ2-3|NA
CAISESVAPGGTDTQYF
TGTGCCATCAGTGAGTCAGTGGCCCCGGGGGGCACAGATACGCAGTATTTT
>TRBV4-2|TRBJ2-3|TRBD2
CASSDKKSGGPTDTQYF
TGTGCCAGCAGTGACAAAAAGAGCGGGGGACCAACAGATACGCAGTATTTT
>TRBV5-6|TRBJ2-7|NA
CASSLAVEQYF
TGTGCCAGCAGCTTGGCGGTCGAGCAGTACTTC
>TRBV14|TRBJ1-4|NA
CASSQDPGTTNEKLFF
TGTGCCAGCAGCCAAGACCCAGGGACCACTAATGAAAAACTGTTTTTT
>TRBV9|TRBJ2-2|NA
CASSAKNTGELFF
TGTGCCAGCAGCGCCAAGAACACCGGGGAGCTGTTTTTT
>TRBV20-1|TRBJ2-5|TRBD2
CSASSGGPQETQYF
TGCAGTGCTAGCAGCGGGGGCCCCCAAGAGACCCAGTACTTC
>TRBV15|TRBJ1-5|NA
CATSVGRNQPQHF
TGTGCCACCAGCGTTGGGAGGAATCAGCCCCAGCATTTT
>TRBV12-3/TRBV12-4|TRBJ1-5|NA
CASSFLADHRRRNQPQHF
TGTGCCAGCAGTTTTCTGGCCGACCATCGCAGGCGCAATCAGCCCCAGCATTTT